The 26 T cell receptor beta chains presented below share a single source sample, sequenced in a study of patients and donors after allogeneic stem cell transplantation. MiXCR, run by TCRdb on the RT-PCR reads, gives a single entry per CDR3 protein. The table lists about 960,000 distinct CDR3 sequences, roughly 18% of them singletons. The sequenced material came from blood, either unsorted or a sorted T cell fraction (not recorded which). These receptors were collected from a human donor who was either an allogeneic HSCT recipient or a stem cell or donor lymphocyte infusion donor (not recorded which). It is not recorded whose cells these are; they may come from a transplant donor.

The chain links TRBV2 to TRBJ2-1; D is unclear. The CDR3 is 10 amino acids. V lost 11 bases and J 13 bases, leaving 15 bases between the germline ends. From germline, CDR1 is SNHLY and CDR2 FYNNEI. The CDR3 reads CAPPGIFQFF. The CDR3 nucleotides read TGTGCCCCCCCCGGTATTTTTCAGTTCTTC.

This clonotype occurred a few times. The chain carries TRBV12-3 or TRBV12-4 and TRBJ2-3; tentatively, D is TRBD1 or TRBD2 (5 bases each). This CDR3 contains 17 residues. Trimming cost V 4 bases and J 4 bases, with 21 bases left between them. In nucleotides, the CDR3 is TGTGCCAGCAGTTCCCGAGGGTGGGGCATGAGGGCAGATACGCAGTATTTT. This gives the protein CASSSRGWGMRADTQYF.

The CDR3 DNA follows: TGTGCCAGCTCCCCTATGAACAGATCCATTTCTGGCTACACCTTC. Its protein is CASSPMNRSISGYTF. The chain is built from TRBV7-6 and TRBJ1-2; D unresolved. V was pared by 8 bases and J by 7 bases, with 23 bases between. The germline CDR1 and CDR2 sequences are SGHVS and FNYEAQ. CDR3 length: 15 amino acids.

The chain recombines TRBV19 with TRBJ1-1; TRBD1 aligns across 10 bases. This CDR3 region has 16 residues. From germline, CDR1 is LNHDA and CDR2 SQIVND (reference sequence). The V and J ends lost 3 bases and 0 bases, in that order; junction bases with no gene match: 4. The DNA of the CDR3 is TGTGCCAGTAGTATTTGGACAGGGGGTATGAACACTGAAGCTTTCTTT. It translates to CASSIWTGGMNTEAFF.

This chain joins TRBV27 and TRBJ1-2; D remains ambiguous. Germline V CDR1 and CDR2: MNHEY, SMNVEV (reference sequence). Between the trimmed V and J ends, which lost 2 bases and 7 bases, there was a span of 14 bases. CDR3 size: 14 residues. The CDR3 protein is CASSLRASVGGYTF. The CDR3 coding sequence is TGTGCCAGCAGTTTAAGGGCCTCAGTAGGTGGCTACACCTTC.

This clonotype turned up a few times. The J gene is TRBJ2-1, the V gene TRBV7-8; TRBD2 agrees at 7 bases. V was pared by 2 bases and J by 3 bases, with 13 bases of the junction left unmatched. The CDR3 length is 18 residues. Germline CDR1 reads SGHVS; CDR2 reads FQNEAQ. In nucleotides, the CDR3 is TGTGCCAGCAGCTTAAGCATGCTAGCGGCAGCTGGCTACAATGAGCAGTTCTTC. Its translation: CASSLSMLAAAGYNEQFF.

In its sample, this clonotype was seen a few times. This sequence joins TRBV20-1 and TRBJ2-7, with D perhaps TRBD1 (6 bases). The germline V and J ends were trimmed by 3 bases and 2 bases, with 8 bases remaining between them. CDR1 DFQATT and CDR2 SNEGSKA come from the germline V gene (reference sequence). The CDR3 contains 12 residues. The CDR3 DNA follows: TGCAGTGCTAGGAAGGGGGCCTACGAGCAGTACTTC. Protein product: CSARKGAYEQYF.

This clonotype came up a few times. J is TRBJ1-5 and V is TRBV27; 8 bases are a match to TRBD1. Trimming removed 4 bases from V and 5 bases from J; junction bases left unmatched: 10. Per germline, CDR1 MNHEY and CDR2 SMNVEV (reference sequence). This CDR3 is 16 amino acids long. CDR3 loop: CASSSGRGRVHQPQHF. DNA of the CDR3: TGTGCCAGCAGTTCTGGCAGGGGGCGAGTACATCAGCCCCAGCATTTT.

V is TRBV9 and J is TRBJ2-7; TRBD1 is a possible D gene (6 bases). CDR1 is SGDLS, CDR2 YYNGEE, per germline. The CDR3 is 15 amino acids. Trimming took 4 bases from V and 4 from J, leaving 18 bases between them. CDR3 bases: TGTGCCAGCAGCCCCGAGACAGGACTCCTTTACGAGCAGTACTTC. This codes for CASSPETGLLYEQYF.

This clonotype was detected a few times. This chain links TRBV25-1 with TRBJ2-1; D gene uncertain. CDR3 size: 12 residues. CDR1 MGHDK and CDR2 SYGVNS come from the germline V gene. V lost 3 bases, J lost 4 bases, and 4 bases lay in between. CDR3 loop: CASSELYNEQFF. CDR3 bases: TGTGCCAGCAGTGAGCTATACAATGAGCAGTTCTTC.

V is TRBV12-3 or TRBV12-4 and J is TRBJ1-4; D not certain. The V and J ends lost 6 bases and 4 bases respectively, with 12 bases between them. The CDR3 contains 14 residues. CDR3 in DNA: TGTGCCAGCAGCCGACCGGCGATTAATGAAAAACTGTTTTTT. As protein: CASSRPAINEKLFF.

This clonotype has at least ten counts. In DNA form, the CDR3 reads TGTGCCAGCAGTTTAGAGGCGGGAAACTATGGCTACACCTTC. Amino acid sequence: CASSLEAGNYGYTF. This chain connects TRBV12-3 or TRBV12-4 to TRBJ1-2; no reliable D call. Trimming took off 1 base at V and 2 bases at J, with 8 bases between the two ends. The CDR3 is 14 amino acids.

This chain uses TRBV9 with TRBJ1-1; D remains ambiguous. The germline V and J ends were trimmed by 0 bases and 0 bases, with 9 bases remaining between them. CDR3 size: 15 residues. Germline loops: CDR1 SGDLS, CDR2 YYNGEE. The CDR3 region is CASSVASTVNTEAFF. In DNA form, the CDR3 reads TGTGCCAGCAGCGTAGCCTCCACAGTGAACACTGAAGCTTTCTTT.

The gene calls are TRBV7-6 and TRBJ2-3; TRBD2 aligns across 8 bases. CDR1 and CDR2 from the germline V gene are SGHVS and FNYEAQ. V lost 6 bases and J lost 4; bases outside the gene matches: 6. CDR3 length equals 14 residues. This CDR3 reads CASRGGGTSDTQYF. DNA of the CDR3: TGTGCCAGCAGGGGCGGGGGGACGTCAGATACGCAGTATTTT.

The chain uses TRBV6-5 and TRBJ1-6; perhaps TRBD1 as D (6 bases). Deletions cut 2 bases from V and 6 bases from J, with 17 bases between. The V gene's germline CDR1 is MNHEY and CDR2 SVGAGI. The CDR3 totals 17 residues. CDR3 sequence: CASSYLLGAISNSPLHF. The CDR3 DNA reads TGTGCCAGCAGTTACCTTCTGGGGGCGATTTCTAATTCACCCCTCCACTTT.

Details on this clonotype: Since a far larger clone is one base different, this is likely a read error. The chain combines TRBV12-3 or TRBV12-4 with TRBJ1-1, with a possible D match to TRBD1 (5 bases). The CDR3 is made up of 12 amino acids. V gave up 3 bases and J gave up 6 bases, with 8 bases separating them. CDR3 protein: CASSFGGPEAFF. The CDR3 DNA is TGTGCCAGCAGTTTCGGGGGACCTGAAGCTTTCTTT.

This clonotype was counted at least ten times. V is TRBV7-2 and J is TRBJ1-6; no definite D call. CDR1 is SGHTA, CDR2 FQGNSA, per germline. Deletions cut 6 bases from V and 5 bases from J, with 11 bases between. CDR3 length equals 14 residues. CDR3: CASRPGNHNSPLHF. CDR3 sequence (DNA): TGTGCCAGCAGACCCGGGAATCATAATTCACCCCTCCACTTT.

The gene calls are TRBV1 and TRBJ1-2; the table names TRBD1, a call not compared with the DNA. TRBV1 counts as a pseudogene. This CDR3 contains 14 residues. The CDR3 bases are TGCACCAGCAGCGCCAGGGCAGGGTGGGGTGGCTACACCTTC. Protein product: CTSSARAGWGGYTF.

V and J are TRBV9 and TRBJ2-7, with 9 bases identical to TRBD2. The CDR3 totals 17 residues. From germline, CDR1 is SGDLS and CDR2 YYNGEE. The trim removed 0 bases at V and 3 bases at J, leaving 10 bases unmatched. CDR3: CASSVGSGGTSYYEQYF. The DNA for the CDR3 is TGTGCCAGCAGCGTAGGCTCAGGGGGGACTAGCTACTACGAGCAGTACTTC.

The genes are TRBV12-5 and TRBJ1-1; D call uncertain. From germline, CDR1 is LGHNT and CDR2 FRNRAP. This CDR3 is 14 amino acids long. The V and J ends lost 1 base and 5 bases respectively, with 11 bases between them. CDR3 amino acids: CASGLGDRGTEAFF. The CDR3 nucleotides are TGTGCTAGTGGTTTGGGCGACCGCGGTACTGAAGCTTTCTTT.

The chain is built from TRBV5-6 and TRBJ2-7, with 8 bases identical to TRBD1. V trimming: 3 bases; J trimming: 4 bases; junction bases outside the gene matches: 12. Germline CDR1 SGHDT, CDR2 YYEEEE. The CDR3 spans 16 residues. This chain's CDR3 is CASSSEEGQVPYEQYF. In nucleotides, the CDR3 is TGTGCCAGCAGCTCGGAAGAGGGACAGGTCCCTTACGAGCAGTACTTC.

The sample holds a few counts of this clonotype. CDR3 amino acids: CASSFLGGPNEKLFF. In DNA, the CDR3 is TGTGCCAGCAGCTTCTTAGGGGGGCCTAATGAAAAACTGTTTTTT. The chain carries TRBV5-5 and TRBJ1-4, with D possibly matching TRBD1 (6 bases). The CDR3 spans 15 residues. Looked up from germline, CDR1 is SGHKS and CDR2 is YYEKEE (reference sequence). V lost 2 bases and J 3 bases, leaving 11 bases between the germline ends.

The CDR3 nucleotides are TGTGCCAGCAGTTTGTTCAGCCCGAACTATGGCTACACCTTC. This codes for CASSLFSPNYGYTF. The J gene is TRBJ1-2, the V gene TRBV12-3 or TRBV12-4; D unresolved. V was pared by 3 bases and J by 2 bases, with 10 bases between. CDR3 length: 14 amino acids.

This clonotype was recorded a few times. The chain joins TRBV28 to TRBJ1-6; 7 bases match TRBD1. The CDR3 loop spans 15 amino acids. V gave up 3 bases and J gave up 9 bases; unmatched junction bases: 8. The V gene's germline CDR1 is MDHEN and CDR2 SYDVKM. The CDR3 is CASSFLYRGGSPLHF. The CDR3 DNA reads TGTGCCAGCAGTTTTTTGTACAGGGGAGGTTCACCCCTCCACTTT.

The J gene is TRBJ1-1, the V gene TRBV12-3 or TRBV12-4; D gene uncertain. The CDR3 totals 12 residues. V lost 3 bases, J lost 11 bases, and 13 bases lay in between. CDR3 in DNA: TGTGCCAGCAGTTTTTTCCGAAAGGAGGCTTTCTTT. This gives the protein CASSFFRKEAFF.

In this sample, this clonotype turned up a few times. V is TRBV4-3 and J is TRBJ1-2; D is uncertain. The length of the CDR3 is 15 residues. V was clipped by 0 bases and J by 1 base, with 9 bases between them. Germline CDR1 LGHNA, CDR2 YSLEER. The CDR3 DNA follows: TGCGCCAGCAGCCAAGATATGGCACGTAACTATGGCTACACCTTC. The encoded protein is CASSQDMARNYGYTF.